This T cell receptor (beta chain) was sequenced for a study of CD8 T cells in Susac syndrome. The CDR3 length is 13 residues. CDR1 is DFQATT, CDR2 SNEGSKA, per germline (reference sequence). V was shortened by 3 bases and J by 2 bases, with 9 bases between the two germline ends. Sequencing targeted TCR beta in T cells from blood (CD8+ and CD4+). TEMRA cells were FACS-enriched, unlike CD8+ and CD4+ T cells, which were negatively isolated. Random-hexamer reverse transcription was applied to roughly 0.5 to 1 ug RNA. It was immunoSEQ multiplex PCR that amplified TCR beta CDR3 across 54 Vbeta and 13 Jbeta. One entry per CDR3 protein results from TCRdb running MiXCR on the immunoSEQ multiplex PCR reads. The sample consists of just over 300,000 distinct CDR3 sequences, under 95% of them appearing once.

This receptor was taken from a human donor with multiple sclerosis. The V call is TRBV20-1, the J call TRBJ2-3; D gene ambiguous. Specimen: CD4+ T cells from PBMCs. The CDR3 sequence: CSARDGITDTQYF. The CDR3 DNA sequence: TGCAGTGCTAGGGATGGTATCACAGATACGCAGTATTTT.